These 3 T cell receptor beta chains originate from one sample sequenced in a study of early T cells in non-severe SARS-CoV-2 infection. MiXCR, applied by TCRdb to the 5' RACE reads, yields one record per CDR3 protein. The sample has about 40,000 distinct CDR3 sequences, 5% to 6% seen once. The material was whole blood, obtained at baseline. These receptors were obtained from an adult who was a healthcare worker with PCR-confirmed SARS-CoV-2 infection or an uninfected control (not recorded which).

This clonotype has ten or more counts. J is TRBJ2-3 and V is TRBV6-2 or TRBV6-3; no firm D call. The CDR3 length is 16 residues. The germline V and J ends were trimmed by 5 bases and 0 bases, with 15 bases remaining between them. From germline, CDR1 is MNHEY and CDR2 SVGEGT. This chain's CDR3 is CASSLISRRSTDTQYF. In nucleotides, the CDR3 is TGTGCCAGCAGTCTTATCAGCAGGAGAAGCACAGATACGCAGTATTTT.

The chain uses TRBV30 and TRBJ1-2; no reliable D call. Per germline, CDR1 GTSNPN and CDR2 SVGIG (reference sequence). The CDR3 covers 11 residues. Trimming left V 0 bases short and J 10 bases short, with 9 bases between. For the CDR3, the DNA is TGTGCCTGGAGTGTAGTTGGATTCTACACCTTC. Residues: CAWSVVGFYTF.

About this clonotype: A much larger clone lies one base from this, so it may be a read error. The conserved phenylalanine or tryptophan is not found at the CDR3 terminus, so this likely reflects a read error. The chain carries TRBV29-1 and TRBJ2-7; D is undetermined. The germline V and J ends were trimmed by 7 bases and 2 bases, with 9 bases remaining between them. CDR3 length: 11 residues. Germline lookup yields CDR1 SQVTM and CDR2 ANQGSEA. The CDR3 nucleotides are TGCAGCGGTACGACCACCTACGAGCAGTACATC. It codes for CSGTTTYEQYI.